The rows below give T cell receptor beta chains drawn from one sample of a study of T cell repertoires in cytomegalovirus infection. TCRdb reanalysed the reads using MiXCR and keeps one entry per CDR3 protein. This sample carries about 400,000 distinct CDR3 sequences, around 18% of them seen once, and the ten largest clones take 8.5% to 10%. The sequenced sample was PBMCs. The receptors shown here come from a human donor in good health (CMV status not recorded). Some clones in this sample may be carry-over from other donors' samples. Each CDR3 is given with its conserved first and last residue. The order of the fields is V gene, J gene, CDR3 length, clone size, D gene, CDR3 protein, CDR3 DNA. A D gene is named only where the DNA matches it firmly. Where a row states a size, it is once, few, many or the class of an expanded clone; other rows omit it.

TRBV7-2,TRBJ1-2,14,many,NA,CASSEKAGLRGYTF,TGTGCCAGCAGCGAAAAGGCAGGGCTGAGGGGCTACACCTTC
TRBV7-2,TRBJ2-5,16,many,NA,CASSLSIMAGQETQYF,TGTGCCAGCAGCTTGTCAATTATGGCGGGGCAAGAGACCCAGTACTTC
TRBV12-3/TRBV12-4,TRBJ2-7,15,many,TRBD1,CASSTDRGGSYEQYF,TGTGCCAGCAGTACCGACAGGGGCGGCTCCTACGAGCAGTACTTC
TRBV7-8,TRBJ2-7,15,many,TRBD2,CASSGRLAGLYEQYF,TGTGCCAGCAGCGGACGACTAGCGGGTCTATACGAGCAGTACTTC
TRBV2,TRBJ2-5,15,NA,NA,CASFRGGQGEETQYF,TGTGCCAGCTTCCGAGGGGGTCAGGGCGAAGAGACCCAGTACTTC
TRBV20-1,TRBJ2-1,15,few,NA,CSARGSGGSYNEQFF,TGCAGTGCTAGGGGGTCGGGTGGTTCCTACAATGAGCAGTTCTTC
TRBV28,TRBJ2-4,12,once,NA,CASKAGMNIQYF,TGTGCCAGCAAGGCAGGGATGAACATTCAGTACTTC
TRBV4-2,TRBJ2-2,15,NA,TRBD1,CASSQETGGTGELFF,TGTGCCAGCAGCCAAGAAACAGGGGGAACCGGGGAGCTGTTTTTT
TRBV3-1,TRBJ2-3,16,few,TRBD2,CASSLRTSVNTDTQYF,TGTGCCAGCAGCCTCCGGACTAGCGTAAACACAGATACGCAGTATTTT
TRBV7-6,TRBJ2-5,17,many,TRBD2,CASSLMGLAGSGETQYF,TGTGCCAGCAGCTTAATGGGCCTAGCGGGAAGTGGAGAGACCCAGTACTTC
TRBV27,TRBJ2-1,15,NA,TRBD2,CASSYPGLAHNEQFF,TGTGCCAGCAGTTATCCGGGACTAGCCCACAATGAGCAGTTCTTC
TRBV4-3,TRBJ2-2,15,NA,NA,CASSREALNTGELFF,TGCGCCAGCAGCCGTGAGGCCCTGAACACCGGGGAGCTGTTTTTT
TRBV19,TRBJ2-1,15,NA,TRBD1,CASSSTTGIFNEQFF,TGTGCCAGTAGTTCCACGACAGGGATATTCAATGAGCAGTTCTTC
TRBV5-1,TRBJ2-7,17,few,NA,CASSLDPSRGAAYEQYF,TGCGCCAGCAGCTTGGACCCCTCTCGCGGTGCCGCCTACGAGCAGTACTTC
TRBV5-1,TRBJ2-5,15,few,TRBD1,CASSLYTGQGETQYF,TGCGCCAGCAGCTTGTACACAGGACAGGGAGAGACCCAGTACTTC
TRBV7-9,TRBJ2-3,13,many,NA,CASSLVWGDTQYF,TGTGCCAGCAGCCTTGTATGGGGGGATACGCAGTATTTT
TRBV7-2,TRBJ2-3,16,NA,NA,CASSFTPGQRADTQYF,TGTGCCAGCAGCTTCACACCGGGACAAAGGGCAGATACGCAGTATTTT
TRBV20-1,TRBJ2-7,14,NA,TRBD1,CSARPRQGAYEQYF,TGCAGTGCTAGACCTAGACAGGGGGCTTACGAGCAGTACTTC
TRBV20-1,TRBJ1-1,14,few,TRBD1,CSARAGQGATEAFF,TGCAGTGCTAGGGCCGGACAGGGAGCCACTGAAGCTTTCTTT
TRBV19,TRBJ2-2,14,NA,TRBD1,CASSGTGWYGELFF,TGTGCCAGTAGTGGGACAGGGTGGTACGGGGAGCTGTTTTTT
TRBV20-1,TRBJ2-1,14,few,TRBD2,CSAPPSGGYNEQFF,TGCAGTGCCCCTCCTAGCGGGGGCTACAATGAGCAGTTCTTC
TRBV10-3,TRBJ1-3,15,few,NA,CAISDQGKTGNTIYF,TGTGCCATCAGTGATCAGGGGAAGACTGGAAACACCATATATTTT
TRBV15,TRBJ1-3,16,NA,NA,CATSRDLAGYGNTIYF,TGTGCCACCAGCAGAGATCTGGCAGGGTACGGAAACACCATATATTTT
TRBV2,TRBJ1-3,15,NA,TRBD1,CASVWDRGAGNTIYF,TGTGCCAGCGTCTGGGACAGGGGTGCCGGAAACACCATATATTTT
TRBV6-2/TRBV6-3,TRBJ1-1,17,many,NA,CATTLSSTFGGATEAFF,TGTGCCACCACTCTCTCATCCACTTTCGGGGGAGCCACTGAAGCTTTCTTT
TRBV12-3/TRBV12-4,TRBJ1-5,13,NA,TRBD1,CASSGQGWQPQHF,TGTGCCAGCAGTGGACAGGGGTGGCAGCCCCAGCATTTT
TRBV6-6,TRBJ1-1,12,many,NA,CASSYSEAEAFF,TGTGCCAGCAGTTACTCGGAGGCGGAAGCTTTCTTT
TRBV7-9,TRBJ1-3,13,many,NA,CASREGSGNTIYF,TGTGCCAGCAGGGAGGGCTCTGGAAACACCATATATTTT
TRBV5-1,TRBJ2-7,15,few,TRBD2,CASTFVGLAGTEQYF,TGCGCCAGCACTTTTGTGGGTCTAGCGGGGACCGAGCAGTACTTC
TRBV5-1,TRBJ2-7,14,few,TRBD2,CASSRTSQAYEQYF,TGCGCCAGCAGCCGGACTAGTCAAGCCTACGAGCAGTACTTC
TRBV2,TRBJ2-7,13,few,NA,CASSVGLSYEQYF,TGTGCCAGCAGTGTAGGACTCTCCTACGAGCAGTACTTC
TRBV7-9,TRBJ2-1,17,NA,TRBD2,CASSQAILAGADNEQFF,TGTGCCAGCAGCCAAGCCATTCTAGCGGGAGCTGACAATGAGCAGTTCTTC
TRBV23-1,TRBJ2-7,14,few,NA,CASIFPPGNYEQYF,TGCGCCAGCATCTTCCCCCCGGGGAACTACGAGCAGTACTTC
TRBV7-9,TRBJ2-7,12,many,NA,CASSFEQGEQYF,TGTGCCAGCAGCTTCGAACAGGGCGAGCAGTACTTC
TRBV7-2,TRBJ2-7,14,many,NA,CASSLVLGPREQYF,TGTGCCAGCAGCTTAGTACTAGGCCCGCGCGAGCAGTACTTC
TRBV20-1,TRBJ2-1,19,NA,TRBD2,CSARTSGRVSRVFYKEQFF,TGCAGTGCTAGAACTAGCGGGAGAGTGAGCCGGGTGTTCTACAAGGAGCAGTTCTTC
TRBV6-5,TRBJ2-7,12,many,NA,CASSYSEGEQYF,TGTGCCAGCAGTTACTCAGAGGGCGAGCAGTACTTC
TRBV11-1,TRBJ1-2,13,NA,TRBD1,CASSQDRGSGYTF,TGTGCCAGCAGCCAGGACAGGGGAAGCGGCTACACCTTC
TRBV2,TRBJ2-7,13,few,NA,CASRGQFIYEQYF,TGTGCCAGCAGAGGACAGTTCATCTACGAGCAGTACTTC
TRBV6-5,TRBJ1-5,16,many,TRBD1,CASSPRDRGLGQPQHF,TGTGCCAGCAGTCCCCGGGACAGGGGGCTGGGTCAGCCCCAGCATTTT
TRBV5-1,TRBJ2-1,15,NA,NA,CASSWRSPSPNEQFF,TGCGCCAGCAGCTGGAGGTCCCCTAGTCCCAATGAGCAGTTCTTC
TRBV11-2,TRBJ1-5,13,few,NA,CASSFSRDQPQHF,TGTGCCAGCAGCTTTTCCCGGGATCAGCCCCAGCATTTT
TRBV7-9,TRBJ2-5,16,NA,TRBD2,CASSFFLAGRGETQYF,TGTGCCAGCAGCTTCTTCCTAGCGGGGCGCGGGGAGACCCAGTACTTC
TRBV28,TRBJ1-3,17,NA,TRBD1,CASTGGGTDSSGNTIYF,TGTGCCAGCACCGGAGGGGGGACAGACTCCTCTGGAAACACCATATATTTT
TRBV20-1,TRBJ1-5,12,NA,TRBD1,CSARRGSQPQHF,TGCAGTGCACGCAGGGGGTCTCAGCCCCAGCATTTT
TRBV6-5,TRBJ2-5,13,many,TRBD2,CASSREGTGTQYF,TGTGCCAGCAGCCGGGAGGGAACCGGGACCCAGTACTTC
TRBV20-1,TRBJ1-1,15,many,NA,CSASNPRQDHTEAFF,TGCAGTGCTAGTAACCCCAGACAGGACCACACTGAAGCTTTCTTT
TRBV12-3/TRBV12-4,TRBJ1-1,13,NA,NA,CASSNPGNTEAFF,TGTGCCAGCAGTAACCCTGGGAACACTGAAGCTTTCTTT
TRBV7-9,TRBJ2-1,15,few,TRBD2,CASSFLAGVGYEQFF,TGTGCCAGCAGCTTTTTAGCGGGAGTCGGCTATGAGCAGTTCTTC
TRBV28,TRBJ2-7,15,many,NA,CASRRSPAGAYEQYF,TGTGCCAGCAGGAGATCCCCCGCAGGGGCCTACGAGCAGTACTTC
TRBV20-1,TRBJ2-4,16,few,NA,CSARDRRQEPGNIQYF,TGCAGTGCTAGAGATCGCCGGCAGGAGCCGGGTAACATTCAGTACTTC
TRBV18,TRBJ1-4,16,NA,TRBD1,CASSPGTAATNEKLFF,TGTGCCAGCTCACCAGGGACAGCTGCAACTAATGAAAAACTGTTTTTT
TRBV7-2,TRBJ2-5,15,many,TRBD2,CASSSKAGGKETQYF,TGTGCCAGCAGCTCTAAAGCGGGAGGGAAAGAGACCCAGTACTTC
TRBV7-6,TRBJ1-4,15,few,NA,CASSSQWGANEKLFF,TGTGCCAGCAGCTCCCAATGGGGGGCTAATGAAAAACTGTTTTTT
TRBV20-1,TRBJ1-5,13,NA,TRBD1,CSATPGTVGPQHF,TGCAGTGCTACACCCGGGACAGTTGGGCCCCAGCATTTT